This T cell receptor beta chain was captured in a study of shared clonotypes between healthy human individuals. General observations from the study: A few donors had about 5% of their naive CD4 clonotypes in common.

Generated by immunoSEQ multiplex PCR, the TCRdb table keeps only in-frame clones and is missing some. The repertoire holds roughly 1,000,000 clones, with roughly 74% as singletons. Worth noting for this clone: Its antigen remains unidentified. A much bigger clone sits one base away, suggesting this may be a read error.

The donors, all of them Caucasian adults, lived in Nashville, Tennessee. Input material: memory CD4+ T cells from PBMCs. Subset denoted: CD45RA-negative fraction. This sequence was found in a man aged 18 to 30 in good health. Some clones in this sample may be carry-over from other donors' samples.

The CDR3 protein is CASSFDSNQPQHF. The CDR3 region has the DNA TGTGCCAGCAGCTTTGACAGCAATCAGCCCCAGCATTTT. V is TRBV5-5 and J is TRBJ1-5; no reliable D call. CDR1 is SGHKS and CDR2 is YYEKEE in the germline V gene (reference sequence). The CDR3 loop spans 13 amino acids. Trimming took off 2 bases at V and 1 base at J, with 4 bases between the two ends.